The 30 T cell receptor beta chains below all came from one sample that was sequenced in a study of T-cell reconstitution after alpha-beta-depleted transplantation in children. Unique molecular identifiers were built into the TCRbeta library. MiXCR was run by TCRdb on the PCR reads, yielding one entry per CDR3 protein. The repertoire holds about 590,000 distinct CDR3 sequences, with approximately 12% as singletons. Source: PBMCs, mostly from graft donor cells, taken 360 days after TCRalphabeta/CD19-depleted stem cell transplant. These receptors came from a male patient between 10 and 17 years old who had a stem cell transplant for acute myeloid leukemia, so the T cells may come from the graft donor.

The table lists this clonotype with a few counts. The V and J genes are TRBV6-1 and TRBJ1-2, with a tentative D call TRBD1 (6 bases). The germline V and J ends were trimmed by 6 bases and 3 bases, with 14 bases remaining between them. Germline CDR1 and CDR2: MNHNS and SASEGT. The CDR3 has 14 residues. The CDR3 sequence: CASSEGHPDYGYTF. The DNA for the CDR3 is TGTGCCAGCAGCGAGGGACACCCAGACTATGGCTACACCTTC.

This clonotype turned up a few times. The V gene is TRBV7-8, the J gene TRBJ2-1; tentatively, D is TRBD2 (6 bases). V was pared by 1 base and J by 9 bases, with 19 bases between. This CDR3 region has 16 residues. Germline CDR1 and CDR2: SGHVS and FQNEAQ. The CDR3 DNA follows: TGTGCCAGCAGCTTAGAGGGACTGACGAGGGGTGGTGAGCAGTTCTTC. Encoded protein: CASSLEGLTRGGEQFF.

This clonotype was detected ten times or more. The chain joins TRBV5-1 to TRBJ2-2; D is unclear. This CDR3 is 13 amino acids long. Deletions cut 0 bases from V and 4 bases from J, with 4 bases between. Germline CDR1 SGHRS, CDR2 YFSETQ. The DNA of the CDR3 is TGCGCCAGCAGCTTGGAAGTCACCGGGGAGCTGTTTTTT. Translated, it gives CASSLEVTGELFF.

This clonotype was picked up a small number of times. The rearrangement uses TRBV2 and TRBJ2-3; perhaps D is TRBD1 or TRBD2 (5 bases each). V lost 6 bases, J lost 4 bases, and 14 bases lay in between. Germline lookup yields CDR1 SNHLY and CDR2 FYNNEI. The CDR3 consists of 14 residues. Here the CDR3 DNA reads TGTGCCAGCAGCACAGGAGGTGTCCCAGATACGCAGTATTTT. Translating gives CASSTGGVPDTQYF.

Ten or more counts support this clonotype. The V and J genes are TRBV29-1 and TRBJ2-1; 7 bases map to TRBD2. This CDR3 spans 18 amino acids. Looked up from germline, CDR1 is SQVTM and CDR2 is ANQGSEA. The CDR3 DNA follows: TGCACCGTCGCGGGAGAGGCCCGGTGGACGCCTCAGAACAATGAGCAGTTCTTC. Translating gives CTVAGEARWTPQNNEQFF.

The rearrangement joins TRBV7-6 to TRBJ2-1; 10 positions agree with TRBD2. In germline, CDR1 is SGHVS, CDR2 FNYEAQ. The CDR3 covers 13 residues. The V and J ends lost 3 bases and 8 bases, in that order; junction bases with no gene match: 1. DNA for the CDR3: TGTGCCAGCAGCTTTGGACTAGCGGATGAGCAGTTCTTC. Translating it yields CASSFGLADEQFF.

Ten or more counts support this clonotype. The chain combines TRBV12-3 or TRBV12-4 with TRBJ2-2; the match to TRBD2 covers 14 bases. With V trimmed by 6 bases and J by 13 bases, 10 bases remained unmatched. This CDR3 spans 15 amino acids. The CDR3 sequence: CASSTGTSGSPWLFF. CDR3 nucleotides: TGTGCCAGCAGCACTGGGACTAGCGGGAGTCCCTGGCTGTTTTTT.

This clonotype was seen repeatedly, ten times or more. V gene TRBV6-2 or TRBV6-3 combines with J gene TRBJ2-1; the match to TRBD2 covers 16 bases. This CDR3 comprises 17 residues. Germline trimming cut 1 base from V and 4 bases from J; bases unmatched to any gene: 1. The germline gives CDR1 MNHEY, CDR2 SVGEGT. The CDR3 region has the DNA TGTGCCAGCAGTTACTGGGGACTAGCGGGAGGGTACAATGAGCAGTTCTTC. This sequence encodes CASSYWGLAGGYNEQFF.

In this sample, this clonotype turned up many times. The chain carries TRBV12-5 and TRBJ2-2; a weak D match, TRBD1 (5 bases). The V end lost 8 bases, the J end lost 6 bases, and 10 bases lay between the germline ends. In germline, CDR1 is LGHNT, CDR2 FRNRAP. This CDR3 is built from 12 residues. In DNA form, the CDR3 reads TGTGCTAGTCCGGAAGGGGCCGGGGAGCTGTTTTTT. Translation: CASPEGAGELFF.

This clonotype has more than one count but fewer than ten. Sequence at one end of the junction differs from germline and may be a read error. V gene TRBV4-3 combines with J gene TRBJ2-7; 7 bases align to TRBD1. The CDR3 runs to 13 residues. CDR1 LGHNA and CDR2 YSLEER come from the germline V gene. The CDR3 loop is CASSQDRSFEQYF. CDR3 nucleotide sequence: TGCGCCAGCAGCCAGGACAGGTCCTTCGAGCAGTACTTC.

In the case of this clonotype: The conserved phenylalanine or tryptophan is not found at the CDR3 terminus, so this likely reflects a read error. CDR3 DNA: TGTGCCACCGCGCGGCTAGCGTTTAAGACCCAGTACTGC. Protein: CATARLAFKTQYC. The chain couples TRBV15 to TRBJ2-5; D is possibly TRBD2 (6 bases). Looked up from germline, CDR1 is LNHNV and CDR2 is YYDKDF (reference sequence). Trimming removed 8 bases from V and 6 bases from J, with 16 bases in between. The CDR3 consists of 13 residues.

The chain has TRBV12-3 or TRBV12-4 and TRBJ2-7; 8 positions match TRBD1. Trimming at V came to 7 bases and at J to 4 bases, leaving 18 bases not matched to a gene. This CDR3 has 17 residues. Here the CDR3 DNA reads TGTGCCAGCACCCCTACAGGTCCCAGGACAGGGATTTACGAGCAGTACTTC. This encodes CASTPTGPRTGIYEQYF.

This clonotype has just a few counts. The CDR3 region is CASKNDATYEQYF. The CDR3 DNA sequence: TGTGCCAGCAAAAACGACGCCACCTACGAGCAGTACTTC. The chain couples TRBV2 to TRBJ2-7, with no clear D. The V and J ends lost 7 bases and 2 bases respectively, with 12 bases between them. Germline loops: CDR1 SNHLY, CDR2 FYNNEI. CDR3 length: 13 amino acids.

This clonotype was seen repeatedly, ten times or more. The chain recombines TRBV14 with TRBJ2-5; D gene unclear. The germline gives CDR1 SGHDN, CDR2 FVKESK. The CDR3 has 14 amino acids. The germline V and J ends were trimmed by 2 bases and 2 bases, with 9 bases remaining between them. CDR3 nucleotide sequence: TGTGCCAGCAGCCAAAACTTTAAGCAAGAGACCCAGTACTTC. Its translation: CASSQNFKQETQYF.

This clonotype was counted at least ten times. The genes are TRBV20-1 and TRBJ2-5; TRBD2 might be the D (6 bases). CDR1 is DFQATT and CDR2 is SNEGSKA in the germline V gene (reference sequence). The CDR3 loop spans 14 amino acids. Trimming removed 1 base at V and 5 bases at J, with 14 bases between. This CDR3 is CSARGLGMRETQYF. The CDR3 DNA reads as TGCAGTGCTAGAGGACTAGGGATGAGGGAGACCCAGTACTTC.

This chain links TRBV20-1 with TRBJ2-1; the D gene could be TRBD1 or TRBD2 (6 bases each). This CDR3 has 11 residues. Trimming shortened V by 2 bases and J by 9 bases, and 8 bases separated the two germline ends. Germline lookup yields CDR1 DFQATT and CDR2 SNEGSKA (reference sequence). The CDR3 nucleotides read TGCAGTGCTAGACCGGGGGCTGAGCAGTTCTTC. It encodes CSARPGAEQFF.

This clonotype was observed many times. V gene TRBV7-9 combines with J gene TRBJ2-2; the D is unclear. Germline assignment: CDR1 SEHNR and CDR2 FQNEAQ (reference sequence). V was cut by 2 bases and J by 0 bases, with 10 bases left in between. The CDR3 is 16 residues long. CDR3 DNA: TGTGCCAGCAGCTTACCACAGCGAGCGAACACCGGGGAGCTGTTTTTT. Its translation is CASSLPQRANTGELFF.

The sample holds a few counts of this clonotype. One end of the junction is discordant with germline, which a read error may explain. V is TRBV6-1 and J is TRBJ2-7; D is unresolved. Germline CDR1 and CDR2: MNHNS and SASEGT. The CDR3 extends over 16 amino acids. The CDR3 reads CASRSARRAPFYKQYF. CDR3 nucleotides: TGTGCCAGCAGATCAGCTCGTAGGGCTCCGTTCTACAAGCAGTACTTC.

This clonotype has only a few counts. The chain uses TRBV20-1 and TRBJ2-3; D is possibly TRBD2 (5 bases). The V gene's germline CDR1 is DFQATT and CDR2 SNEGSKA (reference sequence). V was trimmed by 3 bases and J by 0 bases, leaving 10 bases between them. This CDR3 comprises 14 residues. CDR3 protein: CSARNAGSTDTQYF. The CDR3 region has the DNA TGCAGTGCTAGGAACGCGGGCAGCACAGATACGCAGTATTTT.

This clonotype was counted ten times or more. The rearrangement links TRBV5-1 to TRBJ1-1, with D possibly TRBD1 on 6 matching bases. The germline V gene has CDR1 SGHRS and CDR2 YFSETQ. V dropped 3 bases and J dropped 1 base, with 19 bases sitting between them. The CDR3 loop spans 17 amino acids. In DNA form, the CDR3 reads TGCGCCAGCAGCTCTAGGGGGTCTCTGGGGGCGAACACTGAAGCTTTCTTT. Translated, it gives CASSSRGSLGANTEAFF.

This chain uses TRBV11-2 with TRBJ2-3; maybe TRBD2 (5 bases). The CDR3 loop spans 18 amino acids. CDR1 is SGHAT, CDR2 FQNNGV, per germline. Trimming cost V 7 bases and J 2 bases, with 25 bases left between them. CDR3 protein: CASTPDRLALNVTDTQYF. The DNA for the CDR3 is TGTGCCAGCACCCCGGACCGGCTAGCTCTCAATGTCACAGATACGCAGTATTTT.

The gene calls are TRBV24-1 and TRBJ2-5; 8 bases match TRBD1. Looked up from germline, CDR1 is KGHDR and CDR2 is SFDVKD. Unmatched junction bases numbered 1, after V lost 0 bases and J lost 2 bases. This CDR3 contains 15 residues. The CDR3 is CATSDLRTGQETQYF. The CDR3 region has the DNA TGTGCCACCAGTGATTTGCGGACAGGGCAAGAGACCCAGTACTTC.

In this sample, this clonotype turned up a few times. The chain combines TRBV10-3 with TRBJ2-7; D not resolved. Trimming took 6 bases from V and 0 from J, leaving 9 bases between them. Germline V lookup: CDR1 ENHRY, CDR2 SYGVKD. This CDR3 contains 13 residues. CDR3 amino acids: CAIRVPISYEQYF. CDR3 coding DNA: TGTGCCATCAGGGTGCCGATCTCCTACGAGCAGTACTTC.

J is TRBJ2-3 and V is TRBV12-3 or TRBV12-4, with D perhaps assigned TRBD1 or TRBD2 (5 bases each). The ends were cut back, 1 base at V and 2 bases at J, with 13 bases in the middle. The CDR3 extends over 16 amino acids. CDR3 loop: CASSLGDRAFTDTQYF. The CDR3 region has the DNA TGTGCCAGCAGTTTAGGGGACCGGGCCTTCACAGATACGCAGTATTTT.

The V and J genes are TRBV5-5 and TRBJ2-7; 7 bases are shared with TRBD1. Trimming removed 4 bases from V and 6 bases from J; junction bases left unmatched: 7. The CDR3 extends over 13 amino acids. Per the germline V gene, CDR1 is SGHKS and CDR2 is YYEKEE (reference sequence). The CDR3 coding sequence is TGTGCCAGCAGCGTGGGACAGTTGGTCGAGCAGTACTTC. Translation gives CASSVGQLVEQYF.

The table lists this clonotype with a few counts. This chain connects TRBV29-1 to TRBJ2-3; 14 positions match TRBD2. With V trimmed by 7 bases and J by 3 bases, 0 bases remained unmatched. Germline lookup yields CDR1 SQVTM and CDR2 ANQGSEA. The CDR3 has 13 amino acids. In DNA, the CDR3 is TGCAGCGGGACTAGCGGGAGGACAGATACGCAGTATTTT. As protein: CSGTSGRTDTQYF.

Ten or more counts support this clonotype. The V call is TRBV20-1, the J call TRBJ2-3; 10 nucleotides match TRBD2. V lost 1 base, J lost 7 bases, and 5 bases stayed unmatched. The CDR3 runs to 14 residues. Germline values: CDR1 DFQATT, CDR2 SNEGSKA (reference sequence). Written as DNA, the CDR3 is TGCAGTGCTAGAGTAGCGGGAGGTGTAAATACGCAGTATTTT. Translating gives CSARVAGGVNTQYF.

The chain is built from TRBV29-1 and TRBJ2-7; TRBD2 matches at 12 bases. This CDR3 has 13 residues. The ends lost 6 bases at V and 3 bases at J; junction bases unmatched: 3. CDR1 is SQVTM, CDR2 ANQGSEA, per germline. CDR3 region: CSVTSGSNYEQYF. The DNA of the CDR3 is TGCAGCGTGACTAGCGGGAGTAACTACGAGCAGTACTTC.

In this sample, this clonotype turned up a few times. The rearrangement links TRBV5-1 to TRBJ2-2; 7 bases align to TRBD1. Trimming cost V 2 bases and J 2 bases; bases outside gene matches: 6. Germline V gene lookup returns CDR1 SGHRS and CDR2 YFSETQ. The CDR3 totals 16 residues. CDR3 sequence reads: CASSLNRGRNTGELFF. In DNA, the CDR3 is TGCGCCAGCAGCTTAAACAGGGGCAGAAACACCGGGGAGCTGTTTTTT. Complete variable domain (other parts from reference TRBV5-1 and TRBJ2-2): KAGVTQTPRYLIKTRGQQVTLSCSPISGHRSVSWYQQTPGQGLQFLFEYFSETQRNKGNFPGRFSGRQFSNSRSEMNVSTLELGDSALYLCASSLNRGRNTGELFFGEGSRLTVL.

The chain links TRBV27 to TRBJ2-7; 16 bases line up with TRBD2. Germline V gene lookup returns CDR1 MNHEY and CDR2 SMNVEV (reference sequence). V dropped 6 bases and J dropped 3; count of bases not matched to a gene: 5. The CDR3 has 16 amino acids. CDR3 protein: CASRPGLAGGGYEQYF. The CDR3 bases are TGTGCCAGCAGACCGGGACTAGCGGGAGGGGGCTACGAGCAGTACTTC.